Presented here are 3 T cell receptor beta chains from one specimen sequenced in a study of T cell changes during pregnancy in multiple sclerosis. The repertoire was sequenced with immunoSEQ multiplex PCR; TCRdb's copy has only in-frame clones and lacks some. Among fewer than 75,000 clones listed, 75% to 95% were seen once. The sequences come from peripheral blood, collected after pregnancy. These receptors all come from a female donor in good health, enrolled as a control in a pregnancy study.

This chain links TRBV6-1 with TRBJ2-5, with TRBD2 matching over 14 bases. With V trimmed by 6 bases and J by 3 bases, 6 bases remained unmatched. CDR3 length: 16 amino acids. The germline CDR1 and CDR2 sequences are MNHNS and SASEGT. CDR3 protein: CASRERLAGGEETQYF. CDR3 DNA sequence: TGTGCCAGCAGGGAAAGACTAGCGGGGGGGGAAGAGACCCAGTACTTC.

V usage is TRBV9 and J usage is TRBJ1-1; weak D call: TRBD1 (5 bases). The V gene's germline CDR1 is SGDLS and CDR2 YYNGEE. The V and J ends lost 2 bases and 0 bases respectively, with 11 bases between them. The CDR3 runs 15 residues. In DNA, the CDR3 is TGTGCCAGCAGCGTTAGGACGGGGGTGAACACTGAAGCTTTCTTT. Amino acid sequence: CASSVRTGVNTEAFF.

The chain combines TRBV4-3 with TRBJ2-1; the match to TRBD2 covers 10 bases. In germline, CDR1 is LGHNA, CDR2 YSLEER. J gave up 9 bases and V 3 bases, and 5 bases lay outside the gene matches. The CDR3 is 14 residues long. The CDR3 spells CASSHPGTSAEQFF. The CDR3 bases are TGCGCCAGCAGCCACCCCGGGACTAGCGCTGAGCAGTTCTTC.